This T cell receptor (beta chain) was sequenced for a study of blood T cell repertoires in COVID-19 (dated by TCRdb to about 2020). Looking at the study overall: The collaborator samples originated in the United States, Italy and Spain and spanned the acute and convalescent phases of COVID-19. The prospective study material was composed of cDNA or gDNA derived from T cells, B-cell-depleted T cells, or PBMCs. Deeply sampled blood TCRbeta repertoires from subjects exposed to, actively infected with, or recovered from COVID-19 were included in the dataset. The repertoires were released in a freely available public database meant as a resource for research on the immune response to SARS-CoV-2. The samples were drawn from two sources: the first 160 participants of the ongoing ImmuneRACE study, and fewer than 1,500 subjects contributed by 6 global collaborators. Nearly every sample came with metadata listing a de-identified subject ID, COVID-19 status, age in years and sex. HLA class I and class II types, where available, came from metadata supplied by the sample provider rather than from assay-based typing. The paper's findings and limits, for the study overall: The quantity of clinical and demographic metadata differed by source and by participant and was supplied without curation.

A note on this clone: Which antigen it targets is not known. Qualities for individual bases were not recorded, and no much larger clone is one base off.

Collaborating institutions collected whole blood in K2EDTA tubes following their own protocols. For TCRbeta analysis, collaborators shipped samples in one of three forms: frozen whole blood, isolated PBMCs, or DNA extracted from either of those sample types. Trimmed from V: 3 bases; trimmed from J: 4 bases; junction bases lacking a gene match: 2. From cysteine to phenylalanine, the CDR3 is 14 amino acids long. The DNA shown is the 42-base CDR3, in frame from base 1. CDR1 and CDR2, looked up from the germline V gene, are MDHEN and SYDVKM. TCRbeta CDR3 regions were amplified from genomic DNA using the immunoSEQ Assay, a bias-controlled multiplex PCR. The paper's data handling went like this. The number of nucleated cells in each sample was estimated from the amplification of reference gene primers within the assay. To quantify the absolute abundance of each unique TCRbeta CDR3 rearrangement, sequence reads were collapsed and filtered. Productive Simpson clonality was computed per sample as the square root of Simpson's diversity index over productive rearrangements. The clones in this table, taken by TCRdb from immuneACCESS, are in-frame only. Not every clone is retained; where verified, under half of the shortfall comes from an unresolved V gene, and the cause of the rest is unknown. V and J calls and clone size are copied from that table; D and trimming were computed from the DNA. In all, the sample holds roughly 190,000 clones, and roughly four fifths of those were seen once. The top ten clonotypes cover approximately 15% of the sample.

The sequenced material came from peripheral blood. The rearranged segments are TRBV28 and TRBJ1-1, with TRBD1 matching 10 junction bases. The TCR sequence derives from a man aged 25-45 years with active or convalescent COVID-19. This receptor has the CDR3 CASSLTGGFTEAFF. The DNA sequence follows: TGTGCCAGCAGTTTGACAGGGGGCTTCACTGAAGCTTTCTTT.